This T cell receptor (beta chain) was sequenced in a study of regulatory T cells in long-lasting Graves disease. Researchers made TCR beta libraries by using iRepertoire HTBI primers and running Arm-PCR on CDR3 regions. TCRdb re-derived calls from the multiplex PCR reads in MiXCR, one entry per CDR3 protein. The sample lists approximately 230,000 distinct CDR3 sequences, about 17% seen once, with less than 25% in the top ten. This sample's time point: newly diagnosed GD, antithyroid drugs for less than 3 months. PBMC RNA served as the TCR library source. This clonotype has ten or more counts. The CDR3 covers 15 residues. CDR1 and CDR2 (germline): DFQATT, SNEGSKA (reference sequence). After removal of 3 bases from V and 4 bases from J, the junction contained 6 bases not matched to a gene.

This chain uses TRBV20-1 with TRBJ2-3; 11 bases agree with TRBD2. The sequence came from a female donor with Graves disease. The sequencing used peripheral blood mononuclear cells (PBMCs), collected at new diagnosis, from a patient treated with antithyroid drugs. The CDR3 DNA sequence: TGCAGTGCTAGGATACTAGCGGGAGTCGCAGATACGCAGTATTTT. Translation: CSARILAGVADTQYF.